What follows are 3 T cell receptor beta chains derived from one specimen sequenced in a study of cytomegalovirus exposure and HLA in healthy donors. Both 60 Vbeta primers and 13 Jbeta primers went into the PCR. Clones were read by immunoSEQ multiplex PCR, and TCRdb kept only the in-frame ones, dropping some. The sample includes 120,000 or so clones, under 85% seen only once; the top ten take approximately 9.6%. What was sequenced was PBMCs. Source of these receptors: a woman aged 45-60 years in good health and CMV-seropositive.

The rearrangement links TRBV15 to TRBJ1-2; D ambiguous. Trimming cost V 0 bases and J 8 bases, with 19 bases left between them. The CDR3 consists of 16 residues. Germline V gene data show CDR1 as LNHNV and CDR2 as YYDKDF (reference sequence). CDR3 DNA: TGTGCCACCAGCAGAGAGATTCCCCCAGTTCGGGGAGGCTACACCTTC. Its protein product is CATSREIPPVRGGYTF.

The rearrangement links TRBV6-5 to TRBJ1-5, with TRBD1 matching 12 bases. Germline V gives CDR1 MNHEY, CDR2 SVGAGI. V gave up 4 bases and J gave up 7 bases; unmatched junction bases: 8. CDR3 length: 16 amino acids. Written as DNA, the CDR3 is TGTGCCAGCAGTTTAACCGGGACAGGGGGCCGGCAGCCCCAGCATTTT. Residues: CASSLTGTGGRQPQHF.

The chain employs TRBV5-1 and TRBJ1-1, with 8 nucleotides matching TRBD1. The CDR3 covers 13 residues. Germline assignment: CDR1 SGHRS and CDR2 YFSETQ. The junction had 6 bases not matched to a gene; V was cut back by 4 bases and J by 7 bases. CDR3 nucleotides: TGCGCCAGCAGCGCGACAGGGGAAGGTGAAGCTTTCTTT. Translation: CASSATGEGEAFF.